Listed here is a single T cell receptor (beta chain). This record comes from a study of control samples from healthy donors and cancer patients. Measured with immunoSEQ multiplex PCR; TCRdb has only the in-frame clones, and not every one. The sample holds 150,000 to 200,000 clones, 90% to 95% seen once. V lost 4 bases, J lost 0 bases, and 2 bases stayed unmatched. Germline-derived CDR1 and CDR2 are LGHNA and YSLEER. This CDR3 spans 15 amino acids. What was sequenced was blood. The chain has TRBV4-3 and TRBJ2-1, with 8 bases matching TRBD2. The TCR sequence derives from a woman in her twenties or thirties in good health. The CDR3 region is CASSPSGSSYNEQFF. The CDR3 coding sequence is TGCGCCAGCAGCCCGAGCGGGAGCTCCTACAATGAGCAGTTCTTC.